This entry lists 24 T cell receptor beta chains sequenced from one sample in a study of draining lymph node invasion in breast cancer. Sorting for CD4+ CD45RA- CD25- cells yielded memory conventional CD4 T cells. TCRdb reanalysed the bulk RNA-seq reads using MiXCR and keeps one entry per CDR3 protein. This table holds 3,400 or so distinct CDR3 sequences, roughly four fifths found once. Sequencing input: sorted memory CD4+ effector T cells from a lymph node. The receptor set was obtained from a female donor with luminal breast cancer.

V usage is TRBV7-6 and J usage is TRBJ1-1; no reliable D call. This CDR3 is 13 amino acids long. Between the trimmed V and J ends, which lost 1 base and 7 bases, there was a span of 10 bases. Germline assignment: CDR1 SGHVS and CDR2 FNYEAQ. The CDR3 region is CASSLGSHSEAFF. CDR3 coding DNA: TGTGCCAGCAGCTTAGGGTCGCACAGTGAAGCTTTCTTT.

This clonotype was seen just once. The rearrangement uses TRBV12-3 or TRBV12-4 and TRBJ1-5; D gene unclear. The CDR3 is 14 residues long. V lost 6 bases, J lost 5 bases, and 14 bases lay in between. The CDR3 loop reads CASSTNSADQPQHF. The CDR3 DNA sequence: TGTGCCAGCAGCACCAACAGTGCTGATCAGCCCCAGCATTTT.

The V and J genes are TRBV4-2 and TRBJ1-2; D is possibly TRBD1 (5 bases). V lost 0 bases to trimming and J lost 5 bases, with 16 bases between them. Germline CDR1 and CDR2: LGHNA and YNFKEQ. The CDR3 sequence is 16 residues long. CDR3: CASSQEGAGIGYGYTF. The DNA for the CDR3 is TGTGCCAGCAGCCAAGAAGGGGCCGGGATTGGATATGGCTACACCTTC.

CDR3 DNA sequence: TGCAGTGCTAGCAGACAGGGGTCGGGGGAGCAGTACTTC. Its translation: CSASRQGSGEQYF. The chain joins TRBV20-1 to TRBJ2-7; TRBD1 matches 8 bases. The germline V gene encodes CDR1 DFQATT and CDR2 SNEGSKA (reference sequence). This CDR3 has 13 residues. J gave up 7 bases and V 3 bases, and 8 bases lay outside the gene matches.

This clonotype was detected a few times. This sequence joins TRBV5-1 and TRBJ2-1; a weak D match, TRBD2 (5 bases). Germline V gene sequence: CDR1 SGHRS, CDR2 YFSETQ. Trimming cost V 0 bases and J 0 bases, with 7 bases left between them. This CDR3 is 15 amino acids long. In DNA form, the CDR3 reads TGCGCCAGCAGCTTGGTCGGGGACTCCTACAATGAGCAGTTCTTC. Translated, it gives CASSLVGDSYNEQFF.

The CDR3 sequence: CASSPWRGAPETEAFF. For the CDR3, the DNA is TGTGCCAGCAGCCCTTGGCGGGGGGCGCCGGAAACTGAAGCTTTCTTT. This chain links TRBV5-4 with TRBJ1-1; the D gene is possibly TRBD1 (6 bases). Deletions cut 4 bases from V and 5 bases from J, with 21 bases between. The CDR3 is 16 amino acids. From germline, CDR1 is SGHNT and CDR2 YYREEE (reference sequence).

CDR3 sequence (DNA): TGTGCCAGCAGCCCAGCACAGGGGAGCACAGATACGCAGTATTTT. Residues: CASSPAQGSTDTQYF. This rearrangement joins TRBV7-3 to TRBJ2-3, with 7 bases aligning to TRBD1. CDR3 size: 15 residues. The germline CDR1 and CDR2 sequences are SGHTA and FQGTGA. V gave up 5 bases and J gave up 0 bases; unmatched junction bases: 5.

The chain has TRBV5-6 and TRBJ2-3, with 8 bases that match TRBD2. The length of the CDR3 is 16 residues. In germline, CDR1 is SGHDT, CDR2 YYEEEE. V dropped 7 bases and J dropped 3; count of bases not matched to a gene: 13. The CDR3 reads CASGSPSGSLTDTQYF. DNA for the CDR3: TGTGCCAGCGGCTCCCCGAGCGGGAGCCTAACAGATACGCAGTATTTT.

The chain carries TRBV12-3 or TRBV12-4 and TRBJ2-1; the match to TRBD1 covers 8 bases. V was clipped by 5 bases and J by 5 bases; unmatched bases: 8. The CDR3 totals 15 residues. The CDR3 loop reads CASSQRQGSHNEQFF. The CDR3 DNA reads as TGTGCCAGCAGTCAAAGACAGGGGAGTCACAATGAGCAGTTCTTC.

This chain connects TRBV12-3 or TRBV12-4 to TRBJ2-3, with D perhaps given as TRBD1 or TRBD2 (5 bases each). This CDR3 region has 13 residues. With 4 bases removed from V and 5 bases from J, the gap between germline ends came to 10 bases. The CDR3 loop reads CASSWGLEDTQYF. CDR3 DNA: TGTGCCAGCAGTTGGGGGTTGGAAGATACGCAGTATTTT.

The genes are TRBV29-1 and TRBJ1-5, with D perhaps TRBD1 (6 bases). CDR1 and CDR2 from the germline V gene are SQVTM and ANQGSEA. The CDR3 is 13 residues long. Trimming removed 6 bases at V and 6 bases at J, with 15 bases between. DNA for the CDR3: TGCAGCGTCTGCAGGGGCATAGGTCAGCCCCAGCATTTT. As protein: CSVCRGIGQPQHF.

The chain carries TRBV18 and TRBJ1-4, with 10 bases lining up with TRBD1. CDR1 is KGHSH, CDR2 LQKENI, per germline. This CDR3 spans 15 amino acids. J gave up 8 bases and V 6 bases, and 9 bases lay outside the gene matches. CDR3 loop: CASSRDRGGGEKLFF. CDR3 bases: TGTGCCAGCTCCCGGGACAGGGGCGGTGGAGAAAAACTGTTTTTT.

This CDR3 is CASSFDTSSADTQYF. The CDR3 DNA follows: TGTGCCAGCAGCTTCGACACGAGTAGCGCAGATACGCAGTATTTT. This chain connects TRBV7-2 to TRBJ2-3; D is possibly TRBD2 (5 bases). V gave up 3 bases and J gave up 4 bases, with 14 bases separating them. Germline CDR1 reads SGHTA; CDR2 reads FQGNSA. The CDR3 is made up of 15 amino acids.

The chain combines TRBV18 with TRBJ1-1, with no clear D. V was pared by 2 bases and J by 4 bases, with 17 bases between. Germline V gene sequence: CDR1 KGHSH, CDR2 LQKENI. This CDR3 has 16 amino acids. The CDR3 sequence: CASSPYFSVSGTEAFF. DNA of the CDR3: TGTGCCAGCTCACCATACTTCTCAGTGTCGGGCACTGAAGCTTTCTTT. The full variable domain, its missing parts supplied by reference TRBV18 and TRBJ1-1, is NAGVMQNPRHLVRRRGQEARLRCSPMKGHSHVYWYRQLPEEGLKFMVYLQKENIIDESGMPKERFSAEFPKEGPSILRIQQVVRGDSAAYFCASSPYFSVSGTEAFFGQGTRLTVV.

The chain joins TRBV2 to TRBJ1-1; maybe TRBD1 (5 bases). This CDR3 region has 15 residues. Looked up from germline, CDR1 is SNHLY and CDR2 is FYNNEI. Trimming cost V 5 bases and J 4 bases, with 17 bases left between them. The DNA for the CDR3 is TGTGCCAGCAGTCGGAACGGGGCCTGGGGCACTGAAGCTTTCTTT. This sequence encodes CASSRNGAWGTEAFF. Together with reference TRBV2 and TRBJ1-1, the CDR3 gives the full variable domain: EPEVTQTPSHQVTQMGQEVILRCVPISNHLYFYWYRQILGQKVEFLVSFYNNEISEKSEIFDDQFSVERPDGSNFTLKIRSTKLEDSAMYFCASSRNGAWGTEAFFGQGTRLTVV.

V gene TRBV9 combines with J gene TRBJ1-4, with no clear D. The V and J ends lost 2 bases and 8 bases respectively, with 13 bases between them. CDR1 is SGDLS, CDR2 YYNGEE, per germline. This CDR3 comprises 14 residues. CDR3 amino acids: CASSVGPRWEKLFF. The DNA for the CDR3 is TGTGCCAGCAGCGTCGGGCCAAGGTGGGAAAAACTGTTTTTT.

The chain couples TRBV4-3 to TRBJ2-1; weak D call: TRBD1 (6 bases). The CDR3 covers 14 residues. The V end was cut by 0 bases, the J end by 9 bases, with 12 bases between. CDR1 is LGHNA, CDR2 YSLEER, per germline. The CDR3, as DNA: TGCGCCAGCAGCCAAGATTCCAGGGGTGGTGAGCAGTTCTTC. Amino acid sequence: CASSQDSRGGEQFF.

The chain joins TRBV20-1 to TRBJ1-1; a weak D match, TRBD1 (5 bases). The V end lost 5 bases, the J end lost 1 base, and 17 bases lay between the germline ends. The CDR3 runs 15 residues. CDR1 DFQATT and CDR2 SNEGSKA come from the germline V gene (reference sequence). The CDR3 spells CSAREGRRENTEAFF. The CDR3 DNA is TGCAGTGCTCGGGAGGGGAGGCGGGAGAACACTGAAGCTTTCTTT.

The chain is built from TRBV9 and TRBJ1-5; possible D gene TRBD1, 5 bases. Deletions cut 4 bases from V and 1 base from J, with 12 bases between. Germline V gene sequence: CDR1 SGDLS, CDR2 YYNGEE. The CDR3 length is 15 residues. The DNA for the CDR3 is TGTGCCAGCAGCTCAACGGGGGAGAGCAATCAGCCCCAGCATTTT. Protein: CASSSTGESNQPQHF.

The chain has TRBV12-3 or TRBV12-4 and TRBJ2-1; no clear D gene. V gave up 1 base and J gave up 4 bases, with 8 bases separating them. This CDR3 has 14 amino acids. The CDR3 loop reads CASSLEGQYNEQFF. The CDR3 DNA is TGTGCCAGCAGTTTAGAAGGCCAGTACAATGAGCAGTTCTTC.

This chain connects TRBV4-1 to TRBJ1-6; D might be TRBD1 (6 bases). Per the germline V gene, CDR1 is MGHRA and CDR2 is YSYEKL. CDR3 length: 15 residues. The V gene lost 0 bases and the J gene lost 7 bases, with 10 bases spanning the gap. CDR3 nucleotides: TGCGCCAGCAGCCAAGATGGCCAGGGGAATTCACCCCTCCACTTT. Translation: CASSQDGQGNSPLHF.

The CDR3: CASSVAAGVGYEQYF. CDR3 in DNA: TGTGCCAGCAGCGTAGCAGCGGGAGTCGGCTACGAGCAGTACTTC. The gene calls are TRBV9 and TRBJ2-7, with 8 bases matching TRBD2. V was clipped by 0 bases and J by 3 bases; unmatched bases: 5. Germline CDR1 and CDR2: SGDLS and YYNGEE. The CDR3 runs 15 residues.

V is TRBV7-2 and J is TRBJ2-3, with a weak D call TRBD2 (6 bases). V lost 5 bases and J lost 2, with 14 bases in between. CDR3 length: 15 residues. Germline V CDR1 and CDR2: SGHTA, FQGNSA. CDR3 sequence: CASSHSGRATDTQYF. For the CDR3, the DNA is TGTGCCAGCAGCCATTCCGGGAGAGCCACAGATACGCAGTATTTT.

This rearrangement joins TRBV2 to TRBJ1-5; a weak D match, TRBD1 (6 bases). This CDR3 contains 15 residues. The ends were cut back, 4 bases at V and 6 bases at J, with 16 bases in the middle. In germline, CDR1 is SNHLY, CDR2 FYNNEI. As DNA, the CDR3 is TGTGCCAGCAGTGCCGGCAGGGGAAAGGGTCAGCCCCAGCATTTT. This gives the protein CASSAGRGKGQPQHF.